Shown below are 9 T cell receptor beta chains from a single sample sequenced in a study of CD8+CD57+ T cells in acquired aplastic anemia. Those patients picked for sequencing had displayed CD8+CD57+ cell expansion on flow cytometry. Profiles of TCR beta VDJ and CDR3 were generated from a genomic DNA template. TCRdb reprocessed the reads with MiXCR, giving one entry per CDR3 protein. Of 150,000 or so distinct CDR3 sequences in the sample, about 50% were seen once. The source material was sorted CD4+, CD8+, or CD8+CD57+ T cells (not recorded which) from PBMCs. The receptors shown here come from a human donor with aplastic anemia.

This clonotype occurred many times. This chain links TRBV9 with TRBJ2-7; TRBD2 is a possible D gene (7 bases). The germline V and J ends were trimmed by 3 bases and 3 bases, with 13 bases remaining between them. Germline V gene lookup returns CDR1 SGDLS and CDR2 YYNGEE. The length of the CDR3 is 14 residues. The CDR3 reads CASSERGGIYEQYF. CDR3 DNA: TGTGCCAGCAGCGAGAGGGGGGGTATCTACGAGCAGTACTTC.

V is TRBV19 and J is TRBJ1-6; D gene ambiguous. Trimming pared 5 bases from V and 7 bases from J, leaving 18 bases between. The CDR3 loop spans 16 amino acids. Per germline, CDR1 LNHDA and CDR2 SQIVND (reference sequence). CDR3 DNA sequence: TGTGCCAGTAGTTCGCGGACGGGTTTGGGGAATTCACCCCTCCACTTT. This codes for CASSSRTGLGNSPLHF.

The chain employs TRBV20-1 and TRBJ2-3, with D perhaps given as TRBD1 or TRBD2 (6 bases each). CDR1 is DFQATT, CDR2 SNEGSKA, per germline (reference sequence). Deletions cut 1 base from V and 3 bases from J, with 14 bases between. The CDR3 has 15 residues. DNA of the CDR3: TGCAGTGCTAGAGTCCCGGGGGCGAGGACAGATACGCAGTATTTT. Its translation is CSARVPGARTDTQYF.

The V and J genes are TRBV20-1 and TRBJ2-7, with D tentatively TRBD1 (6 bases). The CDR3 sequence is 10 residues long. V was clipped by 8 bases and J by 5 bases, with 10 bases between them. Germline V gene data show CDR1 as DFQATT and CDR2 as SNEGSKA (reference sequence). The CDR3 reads CSPHRDEQYF. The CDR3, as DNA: TGCAGTCCCCACAGGGACGAGCAGTACTTC.

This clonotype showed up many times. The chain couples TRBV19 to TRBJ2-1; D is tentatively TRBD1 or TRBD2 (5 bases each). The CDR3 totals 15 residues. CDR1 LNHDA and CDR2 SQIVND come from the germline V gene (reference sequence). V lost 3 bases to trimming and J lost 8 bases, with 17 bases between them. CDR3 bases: TGTGCCAGTAGTATTGCAGGGAGAGGGTTCGATGAGCAGTTCTTC. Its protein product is CASSIAGRGFDEQFF.

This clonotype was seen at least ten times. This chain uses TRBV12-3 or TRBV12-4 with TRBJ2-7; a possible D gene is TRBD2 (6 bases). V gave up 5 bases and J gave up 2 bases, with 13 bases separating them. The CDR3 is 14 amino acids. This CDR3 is CASSPGGAPYEQYF. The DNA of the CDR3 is TGTGCCAGCAGTCCCGGGGGAGCCCCCTACGAGCAGTACTTC.

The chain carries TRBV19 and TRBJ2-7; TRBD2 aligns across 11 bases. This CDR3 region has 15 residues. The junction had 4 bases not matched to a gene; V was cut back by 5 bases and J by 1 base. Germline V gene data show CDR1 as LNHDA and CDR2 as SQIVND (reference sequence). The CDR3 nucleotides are TGTGCCAGTAGTCATAGCGGGGGGGTTTCCTACGAGCAGTACTTC. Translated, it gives CASSHSGGVSYEQYF.

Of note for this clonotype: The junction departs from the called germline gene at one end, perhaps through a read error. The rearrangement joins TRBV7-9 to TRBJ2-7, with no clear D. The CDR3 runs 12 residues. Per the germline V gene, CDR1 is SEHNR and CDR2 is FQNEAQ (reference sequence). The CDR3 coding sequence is TGTGTCAGCAGCCCGCTCTCCTACGAGCAGTACTTC. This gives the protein CVSSPLSYEQYF. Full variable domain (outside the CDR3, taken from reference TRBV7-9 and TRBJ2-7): DTGVSQNPRHKITKRGQNVTFRCDPISEHNRLYWYRQTLGQGPEFLTYFQNEAQLEKSRLLSDRFSAERPKGSFSTLEIQRTEQGDSAMYLCVSSPLSYEQYFGPGTRLTVT.

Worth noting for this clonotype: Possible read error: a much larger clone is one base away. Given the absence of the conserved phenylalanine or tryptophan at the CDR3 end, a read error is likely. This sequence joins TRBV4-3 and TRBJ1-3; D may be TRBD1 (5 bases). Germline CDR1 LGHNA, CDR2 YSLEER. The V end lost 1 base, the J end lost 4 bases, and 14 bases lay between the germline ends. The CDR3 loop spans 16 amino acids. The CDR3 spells CASSQVPGTGGNTIYS. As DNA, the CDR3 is TGCGCCAGCAGCCAAGTACCCGGGACCGGAGGAAACACCATATATTCT.